These T cell receptor beta chains were read from a single sample in a study of cytomegalovirus exposure and HLA in healthy donors. Some clones are missing from TCRdb's copy, which holds only in-frame ones; the method was immunoSEQ multiplex PCR. The top ten clones hold approximately 7% of a sample with 200,000 or so clones, approximately 88% of them seen once. Sequencing input: PBMCs. These receptors all come from a man younger than 35 in good health and CMV-seropositive. Each CDR3 is given with its conserved first and last residue.

>TRBV27
CASSLSGGRVTQYF
>TRBV7-2
CASSLIAGAYTDTQYF
>TRBV30
CAWSEGGKWGAFF
>TRBV25-1
CASSETGKAEAFF
>TRBV19
CASSPDRSLSRTFF
>TRBV20-1
CGVAGQETQYF
>TRBV4-1
CASSQVAPGTSGSSYEQYF
>TRBV30
CAWTGRTENYGYTF
>TRBV9
CASSHPRNEQFF
>TRBV5-1
CASSSRSAGSYNEQFF
>TRBV28
CASSPGLAGVGEQYF
>TRBV5-1
CASSSGQGGYGYTF
>TRBV18
CASSPLGSSNQPQHF
>TRBV30
CAWGTTGNNEKLFF
>TRBV7-2
CASSLTGAGELFF
>TRBV4-3
CASSLGGTSGTDTQYF
>TRBV29-1
CSVQGAYHYEQYF
>TRBV27
CASSLFGDQPQHF
>TRBV30
CAWSARQGKYTDTQYF
>TRBV10-3
CAISDGTGIHEKLFF
>TRBV5-4
CASSRDRSGGELFF
>TRBV2
CASSESGEGYEQYF
>TRBV10-3
CAISVQGNQPQHF
>TRBV6-1
CASSYRGQETQYF
>TRBV2
CASSGQGNTIYF
>TRBV6-5
CASSRDRDSSYEQYF
>TRBV7-2
CASSWGGKKAFF
>TRBV29-1
CSDRTGSNEQFF
>TRBV7-9
CASSLVGGQGNEQYF
>TRBV29-1
CSVEGRGNTGELFF
>TRBV30
CAWTGGETQYF
>TRBV7-8
CASSLGDRDYEQYF
>TRBV11-2
CASSLASGPQHF
>TRBV9
CASSGGTGGETQYF
>TRBV9
CASSGTSGGYYNEQFF
>TRBV9
CASSVDLAGEQFF
>TRBV30
CAWSVNRGSTGELFF
>TRBV6-1
CASRRDFTDTQYF
>TRBV28
CASSPPWSGVVDTQYF
>TRBV7-9
CASSPGGGKGQPQHF
>TRBV4-1
CASSPYYSNQPQHF
>TRBV6-5
CASSSDNEQFF
>TRBV7-2
CASSLNSDRGRETQYF
>TRBV19
CASSSQGQETQYF
>TRBV6-5
CASSQGQANEQFF
>TRBV7-6
CASSSGSGELFF
>TRBV5-4
CASSLISTGELFF
>TRBV7-9
CASSLDRAAHEQYF
>TRBV27
CASSRQGSGNTIYF
>TRBV4-1
CASRREGTGEQYF
>TRBV6-1
CASSLDREDYGYTF
>TRBV18
CASSPRGPGNTEAFF
>TRBV4-1
CASSRVVATGGDYEQYF
>TRBV5-5
CASRGAVRDGYTF
>TRBV27
CASIGLAGVNEQYF
>TRBV29-1
CSVSTGQGNYGYTF
>TRBV5-4
CASSGGQVPGEQYF
>TRBV19
CASSPGTITYEQYF